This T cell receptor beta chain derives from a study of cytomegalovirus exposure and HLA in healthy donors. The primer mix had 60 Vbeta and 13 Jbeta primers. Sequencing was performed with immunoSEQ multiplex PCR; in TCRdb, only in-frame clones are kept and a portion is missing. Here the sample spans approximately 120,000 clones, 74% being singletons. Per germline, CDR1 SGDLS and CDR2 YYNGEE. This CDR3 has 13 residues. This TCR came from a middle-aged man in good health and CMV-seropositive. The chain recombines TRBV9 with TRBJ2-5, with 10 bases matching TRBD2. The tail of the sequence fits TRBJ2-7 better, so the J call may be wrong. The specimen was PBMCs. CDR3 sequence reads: CASSVLAGAEQYF. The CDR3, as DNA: TGTGCCAGCAGCGTACTAGCGGGAGCCGAGCAGTACTTC.